This TCR beta chain was observed in a study of T-cell memory formation after mild COVID-19. Study-level information: The study found TCR clusters largely donor specific. Findings and limits, study-wide: Clones that contracted clustered mainly in CM and EM if CD4+ and in EMRA if CD8+. Detection of some responders pre-infection suggested pre-existing cross-reactive memory T cells participated. While clones contracting from day 15 to 85 were balanced between CD4 and CD8, later expanders leaned CD4+.

This clonotype has just a few counts. Its antigen is not identified. From the 5' RACE reads, TCRdb called clonotypes with MiXCR, one entry per CDR3 protein. The sample records approximately 490,000 distinct CDR3 sequences, roughly 21% being singletons. Germline V CDR1 and CDR2: LGHNA, YNFKEQ. V was clipped by 2 bases and J by 2 bases; unmatched bases: 9. This CDR3 has 17 amino acids. Sequencing was done on a sample of PBMCs or a T cell subset sorted from them (not recorded which). The chain employs TRBV4-2 and TRBJ2-3, with 8 nucleotides matching TRBD2. The receptor's source is an adult woman who had mild COVID-19 (a few samples of this study predate the infection). Cell type and time point are not known. This CDR3 is CASSQLEKRGPTDTQYF. The CDR3 nucleotides are TGTGCCAGCAGCCAACTGGAGAAGCGGGGGCCCACAGATACGCAGTATTTT.